This T cell receptor (beta chain) came from a study of cytomegalovirus exposure and HLA in healthy donors. PCR primers comprised 60 Vbeta and 13 Jbeta primers. Clones were sequenced by immunoSEQ multiplex PCR, and TCRdb holds only the in-frame ones, with some missing. The sample lists about 160,000 clones; around 80% were seen once. This clone was picked up a small number of times. Its antigen is unknown. Trimming removed 7 bases from V and 0 bases from J, with 16 bases in between. Germline assignment: CDR1 MNHEY and CDR2 SMNVEV (reference sequence). The CDR3 contains 16 residues. Notes on the study in general: In an earlier analysis, most TCR beta V segments were productive about 87% or about 30% of the time. In a later analysis, CMV-associated beta chains were mostly HLA-associated, it appeared.

V gene TRBV27 combines with J gene TRBJ2-1, with TRBD2 as a possible D gene (5 bases). This sequence originates from a middle-aged man in good health and CMV-seronegative. Sample: PBMCs. CDR3: CASNRFSRGSYNEQFF. CDR3 coding DNA: TGTGCCAGCAACCGGTTTTCACGGGGCTCCTACAATGAGCAGTTCTTC.